This T cell receptor beta chain is from a study of blood T cell repertoires in COVID-19 (dated by TCRdb to 2020 to 2021). About the investigation overall: Samples from collaborators originated in the United States, Italy and Spain and spanned both the acute and convalescent phases of COVID-19. The prospective study material was composed of cDNA or gDNA derived from T cells, B-cell-depleted T cells, or PBMCs. Deeply sampled blood TCRbeta repertoires from subjects exposed to, actively infected with, or recovered from COVID-19 were included in the dataset. The repertoires were released in a freely available public database intended as a resource for research on the immune response to SARS-CoV-2. Samples were obtained from the ongoing ImmuneRACE study (first 160 participants) and from roughly 1,300 subjects provided by 6 global collaborators. A de-identified subject ID, COVID-19 status, age in years and sex were almost always included in the sample metadata. HLA class I and class II types, where available, came from metadata supplied by the sample provider rather than from assay-based typing. The investigation overall reported the following: The amount of clinical and demographic metadata varied by source and participant and was provided uncurated.

The V end loses 6 bases and the J end loses 4 bases, and a stretch of 13 bases separates them. Based on the germline V gene, the CDR1 and CDR2 sequences are SQVTM and ANQGSEA. The CDR3 spans 13 residues, from the cysteine through the phenylalanine. CDR3 DNA is the only sequence kept; it has 39 bases, read in frame from the first base. On this clone: Its antigen is unknown. No base quality values were provided; no much bigger clone lies one nucleotide off.

The collaborating institutions used their own protocols to collect whole blood in K2EDTA tubes. Collaborator samples were shipped for TCRbeta analysis as frozen whole blood, isolated PBMCs, or DNA extracted from either sample type. The immunoSEQ Assay, a bias-controlled multiplex PCR, was used to amplify TCRbeta CDR3 regions from genomic DNA. In the paper's pipeline: Nucleated cell counts per sample were estimated from amplification of reference gene primers within the assay. Sequence reads were collapsed and filtered to measure the absolute abundance of every unique TCRbeta CDR3 rearrangement. For each sample, productive Simpson clonality was calculated as the square root of Simpson's diversity index over productive rearrangements. The source is immuneACCESS, and TCRdb retained only in-frame sequences with V and J called. Part of the clones is not carried over; for the studies checked, unresolved V genes explain less than half of this, and the remainder is unexplained. V, J and clone size are those of that table, while D and trimming were read from the DNA. For this sample the table gives tens of thousands of clones, of which over 75% were detected only once. Roughly 4% of the sample comes from the top ten.

Sequences were obtained from peripheral blood. This sequence originates from a human donor in a cohort sampled during active COVID-19. The sequence is built from TRBV29-1 and TRBJ2-1, with TRBD1 perhaps the D gene, on 6 matching bases. CDR3 loop: CSVQGGPYNEQFF. The sequenced DNA: TGCAGCGTCCAAGGGGGACCTTACAATGAGCAGTTCTTC.